Listed below are T cell receptor beta chains from one sample, sequenced in a study of OX40 agonist ivuxolimab in advanced cancers. TCRdb's copy holds only in-frame clones and misses some; the assay was immunoSEQ multiplex PCR. This sample has more than 80,000 clones; around 88% occur once, and the top ten carry 1.1% to 1.5%. The specimen was CD4+ or CD8+ T cells sorted from blood, collected in a trial of the OX40 agonist ivuxolimab. All receptors come from an adult with an advanced solid tumor such as melanoma, head and neck, liver or kidney cancer. The CDR3 runs from the conserved cysteine through the conserved F or W. The D gene is left open where the match is weak. The size of a clone is reported for some rows only, either as once, few or many, or as a class for expanded clones.

len	d_gene	v_gene	abundance	j_gene	CDR3aa	CDR3nt
15	TRBD2	TRBV7-2	NA	TRBJ2-7	CASSLTSGRDYEQYF	TGTGCCAGCAGCCTGACTAGCGGGAGGGATTACGAGCAGTACTTC
12	NA	TRBV29-1	NA	TRBJ2-3	CSVVGTTDTQYF	TGCAGCGTTGTAGGGACCACAGATACGCAGTATTTT
14	NA	TRBV7-2	NA	TRBJ1-6	CASSLRAADSPLHF	TGTGCCAGCAGCTTAAGGGCAGCCGATTCACCCCTCCACTTT
13	NA	TRBV6-5	NA	TRBJ1-6	CASQRQGSSPLHF	TGTGCCAGCCAACGGCAGGGTAGTTCACCCCTCCACTTT
15	NA	TRBV4-2	once	TRBJ1-2	CASSQVQGTNYGYTF	TGTGCCAGCAGCCAAGTCCAGGGGACTAACTATGGCTACACCTTC
14	TRBD1	TRBV28	NA	TRBJ1-5	CASRGGGEGQPQHF	TGTGCCAGCAGGGGAGGGGGCGAAGGGCAGCCCCAGCATTTT
16	NA	TRBV10-3	once	TRBJ1-5	CAISEGRGGSNQPQHF	TGTGCCATCAGTGAGGGTAGGGGAGGAAGCAATCAGCCCCAGCATTTT
18	TRBD2	TRBV7-7	once	TRBJ2-3	CASSWSSGGAGFTDTQYF	TGTGCTAGCAGCTGGTCTAGCGGGGGGGCCGGGTTCACAGATACGCAGTATTTT
15	TRBD1	TRBV28	NA	TRBJ1-2	CASSETGTGGFGYTF	TGTGCCAGCAGTGAGACCGGGACAGGGGGCTTTGGCTACACCTTC
14	TRBD1	TRBV7-9	NA	TRBJ1-2	CASSLRDSQGGYTF	TGTGCCAGCAGCTTGAGGGACAGCCAGGGTGGCTACACCTTC
16	TRBD1	TRBV30	NA	TRBJ2-7	CAWSVPRTGRNYEQYF	TGTGCCTGGAGTGTCCCCCGGACAGGCCGAAACTACGAGCAGTACTTC
14	NA	TRBV9	NA	TRBJ1-1	CASSVEAVVTEAFF	TGTGCCAGCAGCGTAGAGGCAGTCGTCACTGAAGCTTTCTTT
13	NA	TRBV9	once	TRBJ2-7	CASSDQGGYEQYF	TGTGCCAGCAGCGACCAGGGGGGCTACGAGCAGTACTTC
14	TRBD1	TRBV30	NA	TRBJ2-1	CAFLRQGSYNEQFF	TGTGCCTTTCTTCGACAGGGGTCCTACAATGAGCAGTTCTTC
16	NA	TRBV10-3	NA	TRBJ1-1	CASFTRGPGMNTEAFF	TGTGCCTCGTTTACCCGTGGACCGGGGATGAACACTGAAGCTTTCTTT
15	NA	TRBV18	once	TRBJ1-1	CASSPRGSLATEAFF	TGTGCCAGCTCACCCAGAGGGAGTCTGGCCACTGAAGCTTTCTTT
14	TRBD2	TRBV7-2	NA	TRBJ2-3	CASRPAGGTDTQYF	TGTGCCAGCAGGCCAGCGGGGGGGACAGATACGCAGTATTTT
16	TRBD1	TRBV7-8	NA	TRBJ2-2	CASSPNRGSDTGELFF	TGTGCCAGCAGCCCCAACAGGGGAAGTGACACCGGGGAGCTGTTTTTT
14	NA	TRBV7-2	NA	TRBJ1-4	CASSLGVTNEKLFF	TGTGCCAGCAGCTTAGGGGTTACTAATGAAAAACTGTTTTTT
11	NA	TRBV20-1	NA	TRBJ1-1	CSASFSAEAFF	TGCAGTGCTAGTTTTTCGGCTGAAGCTTTCTTT
15	TRBD1	TRBV5-1	NA	TRBJ1-2	CATAEGGQLNYGYTF	TGCGCCACAGCCGAAGGGGGACAGCTTAACTATGGCTACACCTTC
14	NA	TRBV7-2	NA	TRBJ2-1	CASSPKGQRYEQFF	TGTGCCAGCAGCCCGAAGGGACAAAGATATGAGCAGTTCTTC
14	NA	TRBV5-1	NA	TRBJ1-1	CASYPRSANTEAFF	TGCGCCAGCTACCCACGGTCTGCAAACACTGAAGCTTTCTTT
18	TRBD1	TRBV15	once	TRBJ1-5	CATSRASRDRGFNQPQHF	TGTGCCACCAGCAGAGCGAGCCGGGACAGGGGTTTCAATCAGCCCCAGCATTTT
14	NA	TRBV5-5	NA	TRBJ1-3	CASSLGGSGNTIYF	TGTGCCAGCAGCCTGGGAGGATCTGGAAACACCATATATTTT
15	NA	TRBV6-5	NA	TRBJ2-1	CASSYSPRGLGEQFF	TGTGCCAGCAGTTACTCTCCCAGGGGTTTAGGGGAGCAGTTCTTC
14	TRBD1	TRBV5-1	NA	TRBJ1-4	CASSFQGADEKLFF	TGCGCCAGCAGCTTCCAGGGGGCTGACGAAAAACTGTTTTTT
17	NA	TRBV28	NA	TRBJ1-2	CASSQAPFGGSHYGYTF	TGTGCCAGCAGCCAAGCTCCCTTTGGGGGGTCCCACTATGGCTACACCTTC
13	NA	TRBV6-1	NA	TRBJ2-7	CASSEGPLQGGGF	TGTGCCAGCAGTGAAGGGCCACTACAGGGAGGAGGCTTC
13	TRBD2	TRBV5-4	NA	TRBJ2-1	CATGLGVWAEQFF	TGTGCCACGGGACTAGGGGTATGGGCTGAGCAGTTCTTC
15	TRBD1	TRBV7-3	NA	TRBJ2-5	CASSLPTGDQETQYF	TGTGCCAGCAGCCTCCCCACAGGGGACCAAGAGACCCAGTACTTC
16	TRBD1	TRBV19	NA	TRBJ2-5	CASSISRTGDRETQYF	TGTGCCAGTAGTATATCTCGGACAGGGGATCGAGAGACCCAGTACTTC
15	NA	TRBV14	NA	TRBJ1-1	CASSREYIPKTEAFF	TGTGCCAGCAGTAGGGAGTATATCCCGAAGACTGAAGCTTTCTTT
13	TRBD1	TRBV19	NA	TRBJ1-2	CASRRQGEDGYTF	TGTGCCAGTAGGAGACAGGGTGAGGATGGCTACACCTTC
15	NA	TRBV6-1	once	TRBJ2-1	CASSEQPSSYNEQFF	TGTGCCAGCAGTGAACAGCCCAGCTCCTACAATGAGCAGTTCTTC
17	TRBD1	TRBV28	NA	TRBJ1-1	CASSLTRDRGLNTEAFF	TGTGCCAGCAGTCTCACCCGGGACAGGGGCCTCAACACTGAAGCTTTCTTT
15	TRBD1	TRBV19	NA	TRBJ1-3	CASSIRTGSGNTIYF	TGTGCCAGTAGTATAAGGACAGGGTCTGGAAACACCATATATTTT
15	NA	TRBV27	NA	TRBJ1-5	CASSLYTADNQPQHF	TGTGCCAGCAGTTTATACACGGCCGACAATCAGCCCCAGCATTTT
14	NA	TRBV7-7	NA	TRBJ2-3	CASSLGSSTDTQYF	TGTGCCAGCAGCTTAGGTAGCAGCACAGATACGCAGTATTTT
17	NA	TRBV27	NA	TRBJ2-7	CASSGTRWGSGRSWQYF	TGTGCCAGCAGTGGGACCCGGTGGGGAAGCGGTAGGTCTTGGCAGTACTTC
14	NA	TRBV11-3	NA	TRBJ2-2	CASSFSMNTGELFF	TGTGCCAGCAGCTTCTCAATGAACACCGGGGAGCTGTTTTTT
14	TRBD1	TRBV4-3	NA	TRBJ1-1	CASSQDRGQREAFF	TGCGCCAGCAGCCAAGATAGGGGACAGAGAGAAGCTTTCTTT
16	NA	TRBV9	once	TRBJ2-2	CASSVAAGRSTGELFF	TGTGCCAGCAGCGTAGCGGCAGGGAGATCGACCGGGGAGCTGTTTTTT
15	NA	TRBV30	NA	TRBJ1-5	CAWRAPGTPNQPQHF	TGTGCCTGGAGAGCGCCCGGGACTCCAAATCAGCCCCAGCATTTT
13	TRBD1	TRBV28	NA	TRBJ2-7	CASSRDSPYEQYF	TGTGCCAGCAGCCGGGACAGCCCCTACGAGCAGTACTTC
15	NA	TRBV28	once	TRBJ2-6	CASNGSGTGANVLTF	TGTGCCAGCAATGGGTCGGGGACTGGGGCCAACGTCCTGACTTTC